This TCR beta chain was profiled in a study of blood T cell repertoires in COVID-19. Overall study: Italy, Spain and the United States were the sources of the convalescent and acute COVID-19 samples. The analysed material was cDNA or gDNA that came from T cells, B-cell-depleted T cells, or PBMCs.

The CDR3 is 17 residues long. The V and J ends lost 3 bases and 1 base respectively, with 17 bases between them. CDR1 and CDR2 from the germline V gene are SGHDT and YYEEEE. Authors' methods: Quantification of nucleated cells was approximated via reference gene primer amplification. Clones were sequenced by immunoSEQ multiplex PCR, and TCRdb holds only the in-frame ones, with some missing. V and J calls and clone size are those listed in that table; D and trimming were worked out from the DNA. The sample lists over 250,000 clones; approximately 85% were seen once. The source material was peripheral blood. The rearrangement uses TRBV5-6 and TRBJ1-5; TRBD1 is a possible D gene (6 bases). This TCR derives from a man aged 50 to 60 with active or convalescent COVID-19. The CDR3 here is CASSSAGGLVSNQPQHF. The CDR3 DNA reads TGTGCCAGCAGCTCCGCGGGGGGCCTGGTGAGCAATCAGCCCCAGCATTTT.